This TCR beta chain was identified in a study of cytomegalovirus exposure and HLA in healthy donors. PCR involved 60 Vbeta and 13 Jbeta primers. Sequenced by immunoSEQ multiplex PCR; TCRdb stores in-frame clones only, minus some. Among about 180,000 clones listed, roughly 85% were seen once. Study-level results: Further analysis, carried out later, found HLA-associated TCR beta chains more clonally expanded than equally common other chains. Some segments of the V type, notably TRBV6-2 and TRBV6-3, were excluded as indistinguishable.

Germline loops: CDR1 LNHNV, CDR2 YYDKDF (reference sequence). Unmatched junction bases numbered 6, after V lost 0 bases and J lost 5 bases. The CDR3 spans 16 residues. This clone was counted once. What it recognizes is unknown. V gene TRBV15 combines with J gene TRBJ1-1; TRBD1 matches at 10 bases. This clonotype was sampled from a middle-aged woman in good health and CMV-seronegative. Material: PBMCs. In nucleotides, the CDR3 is TGTGCCACCAGCAGAGAGGTGGGGACAGGGGTTACTGAAGCTTTCTTT. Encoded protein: CATSREVGTGVTEAFF.